This T cell receptor beta chain was sequenced in a study of identical twins. Findings and caveats of the study: Out-of-frame TCR alpha sharing observed in monozygotic twins exceeded model estimates. While abundant cord blood beta clonotypes carried fewer insertions, memory repertoires showed no such pattern. The conclusions drew on cross-sectional statistical analysis instead of tracking the same donors.

Per the germline V gene, CDR1 is KGHDR and CDR2 is SFDVKD. This CDR3 contains 14 residues. Trimming shortened V by 5 bases and J by 5 bases, and 14 bases separated the two germline ends. This clonotype came up many times. The antigen remains unidentified. A universal primer binding site was introduced by template switching. The final cDNA contained unique molecular identifiers. TCRdb re-called the 5' RACE reads with MiXCR, one entry per CDR3 protein. The sample consists of about 240,000 distinct CDR3 sequences, 10% of them appearing once. This rearrangement joins TRBV24-1 to TRBJ2-5; TRBD2 might be the D (6 bases). This sequence originates from a middle-aged man in good health. Source material: memory T cells sorted from blood. The CDR3 DNA sequence: TGTGCCACCAGTGGAGAGGGGAGGTGGGAGACCCAGTACTTC. Translated: CATSGEGRWETQYF.